These 8 T cell receptor beta chains originate from one sample sequenced in a study of cytomegalovirus exposure and HLA in healthy donors (dated by TCRdb to 2016 to 2017). Receptor libraries were prepared by the immunoSEQ multiplex PCR assay. The multiplex PCR relied on a mix of 60 forward primers for TCR Vbeta segments and 13 reverse primers for TCR Jbeta segments. This immuneACCESS table, as held by TCRdb, lists in-frame sequences with V and J called but not all clones. Of the missing ones, under half trace to an unresolved V gene in checked studies; the others have no known cause. The sample yields under 200,000 clones; roughly four fifths were counted once. Of the sample, around 0.8% is held by the ten largest clones. The sample taken for sequencing was PBMCs. These receptors all stem from a woman aged 18-29 years in good health and CMV-seronegative.

The chain employs TRBV27 and TRBJ1-5, with D hard to call. This CDR3 has 15 amino acids. Trimming left V 6 bases short and J 2 bases short, with 14 bases between. The V gene's germline CDR1 is MNHEY and CDR2 SMNVEV (reference sequence). CDR3 DNA: TGTGCCAGCAGATTAGCCGGGAAGGGCAATCAGCCCCAGCATTTT. Translated, it gives CASRLAGKGNQPQHF.

V is TRBV6-6 and J is TRBJ1-1; TRBD1 matches at 7 bases. Germline CDR1 is MNHNY and CDR2 is SVGAGI (reference sequence). This CDR3 contains 15 residues. The J segment lost 1 base and the V segment lost 5 bases, leaving 7 bases of the junction unmatched. CDR3 DNA: TGTGCCAGCAGTCCGTCCGGACAGGCGAACACTGAAGCTTTCTTT. It is translated as CASSPSGQANTEAFF.

This clone was counted once. The sample contains more than one DNA sequence encoding this CDR3. The CDR3 sequence: CASSYDPQGAYEQYF. CDR3 DNA: TGTGCCAGCAGTTATGACCCACAGGGGGCCTACGAGCAGTACTTC. The chain couples TRBV6-5 to TRBJ2-7, with 8 bases matching TRBD1. Germline trimming cut 3 bases from V and 2 bases from J; bases unmatched to any gene: 6. The CDR3 is made up of 15 amino acids. CDR1 MNHEY and CDR2 SVGAGI come from the germline V gene.

The chain uses TRBV2 and TRBJ2-5; a weak D match, TRBD1 (5 bases). The CDR3 length is 13 residues. V lost 7 bases to trimming and J lost 5 bases, with 14 bases between them. The germline V gene has CDR1 SNHLY and CDR2 FYNNEI. CDR3 nucleotide sequence: TGTGCCAGCAATTACAGGACGGTGGAGACCCAGTACTTC. This encodes CASNYRTVETQYF. Looking up the rest from reference TRBV2 and TRBJ2-5 gives the full variable domain: EPEVTQTPSHQVTQMGQEVILRCVPISNHLYFYWYRQILGQKVEFLVSFYNNEISEKSEIFDDQFSVERPDGSNFTLKIRSTKLEDSAMYFCASNYRTVETQYFGPGTRLLVL.

The table lists this clone with a few counts. J is TRBJ1-1 and V is TRBV5-4, with D maybe TRBD1 (5 bases). V was clipped by 4 bases and J by 6 bases, with 16 bases between them. The CDR3 contains 14 residues. Germline values: CDR1 SGHNT, CDR2 YYREEE (reference sequence). This CDR3 reads CASSPTGLRAEAFF. CDR3 bases: TGTGCCAGCAGCCCTACAGGCCTCCGGGCTGAAGCTTTCTTT.

The table lists this clone with a few counts. This sequence joins TRBV2 and TRBJ1-2; tentatively, D is TRBD1 (5 bases). The CDR3 runs 11 residues. V lost 8 bases to trimming and J lost 4 bases, with 8 bases between them. Germline V gene data show CDR1 as SNHLY and CDR2 as FYNNEI. CDR3 bases: TGTGCCAGCGGCGACAGCTATGGCTACACCTTC. Residues: CASGDSYGYTF.

The V gene is TRBV7-8, the J gene TRBJ2-7, with 10 bases identical to TRBD2. Germline V gives CDR1 SGHVS, CDR2 FQNEAQ. This CDR3 is 13 amino acids long. The trim removed 5 bases at V and 5 bases at J, leaving 3 bases unmatched. As DNA, the CDR3 is TGTGCCAGCAGCCATAGCGGGAGGCACGAGCAGTACTTC. This translates into CASSHSGRHEQYF.

The V and J genes are TRBV11-2 and TRBJ1-6; 7 bases map to TRBD1. Germline lookup yields CDR1 SGHAT and CDR2 FQNNGV. The CDR3 loop spans 17 amino acids. The trim removed 0 bases at V and 4 bases at J, leaving 6 bases unmatched. The CDR3 here is CASSLDSGRGYNSPLHF. The CDR3 DNA reads as TGTGCCAGCAGCTTAGATAGCGGCAGGGGGTATAATTCACCCCTCCACTTT.